A single sample is the source of the 4 T cell receptor beta chains below, sequenced in a study of T-cell reconstitution after alpha-beta-depleted transplantation in children. The TCRbeta library incorporated unique molecular identifiers. TCRdb redid the calling of the PCR reads with MiXCR, one entry per CDR3 protein. The sample shows over 400,000 distinct CDR3 sequences, around 12% of them seen only once. The sample in question was PBMCs from the stem cell graft donor, obtained from the stem cell graft. These receptors all stem from a human donor who donated a stem cell graft to a child with combined immunodeficiency.

This clonotype has at least ten counts. This chain connects TRBV5-5 to TRBJ2-2; D remains unclear. The CDR3 runs to 16 residues. The germline V and J ends were trimmed by 0 bases and 5 bases, with 14 bases remaining between them. Germline V gene data show CDR1 as SGHKS and CDR2 as YYEKEE (reference sequence). Here the CDR3 DNA reads TGTGCCAGCAGCTTGGTAGTCGGGTCCGGGACCGGGGAGCTGTTTTTT. As protein: CASSLVVGSGTGELFF. The full variable domain, with the rest looked up from reference TRBV5-5 and TRBJ2-2, is DAGVTQSPTHLIKTRGQQVTLRCSPISGHKSVSWYQQVLGQGPQFIFQYYEKEERGRGNFPDRFSARQFPNYSSELNVNALLLGDSALYLCASSLVVGSGTGELFFGEGSRLTVL.

The chain has TRBV6-2 or TRBV6-3 and TRBJ2-5; 13 nucleotides align to TRBD2. The CDR3 loop spans 17 amino acids. The trim removed 5 bases at V and 4 bases at J, leaving 10 bases unmatched. Germline values: CDR1 MNHEY, CDR2 SVGEGT. CDR3 bases: TGTGCCAGCAGTACCCCCGGACTAGCGGGAGTCGGAGAGACCCAGTACTTC. As protein: CASSTPGLAGVGETQYF.

J is TRBJ1-1 and V is TRBV29-1; D gene uncertain. Trimming shortened V by 4 bases and J by 7 bases, and 16 bases separated the two germline ends. CDR1 is SQVTM, CDR2 ANQGSEA, per germline. The length of the CDR3 is 13 residues. CDR3 coding DNA: TGCAGCGTTGTGCGGCTCTTGACCTTTGAAGCTTTCTTT. Its translation: CSVVRLLTFEAFF.

This clonotype was observed a few times. The chain employs TRBV12-3 or TRBV12-4 and TRBJ1-6; no firm D call. Between the trimmed V and J ends, which lost 4 bases and 5 bases, there was a span of 3 bases. The CDR3 is 12 amino acids. The CDR3 loop is CASSSDNSPLHF. CDR3 in DNA: TGTGCCAGCAGTTCAGATAATTCACCCCTCCACTTT.